The clone carrying this T cell receptor beta chain has a handful of counts. The beta constant-region primer was an equimolar mix of two oligonucleotides covering TRBC1 and TRBC2. One entry per CDR3 protein results from TCRdb running MiXCR on the UMI-ligation and nested PCR reads. Of roughly 140,000 distinct CDR3 sequences listed, about 15% were seen once; the top ten hold approximately 0.13%. This entry is derived from a study of naive and memory T cell subsets. Germline CDR1 reads MRHNA; CDR2 reads SNTAGT. Trimming took 0 bases from V and 8 from J; bases not matched to a gene: 2. This CDR3 has 13 amino acids.

This sequence was found in a human donor in good health. The rearrangement links TRBV6-4 to TRBJ2-3; TRBD2 aligns across 7 bases. The sequenced material came from naive CD4+ T cells from blood. The CDR3 sequence: CASSDSVAGTQYF. CDR3 DNA sequence: TGTGCCAGCAGTGACTCAGTAGCGGGTACGCAGTATTTT.